This TCR beta chain was obtained from a study of response to subunit inactivated influenza vaccine. V dropped 4 bases and J dropped 2; count of bases not matched to a gene: 5. Germline CDR1 SGHKS, CDR2 YYEKEE (reference sequence). This CDR3 has 16 amino acids. Only a few counts were recorded for this clonotype. TCRdb passed the RT-PCR reads through MiXCR, listing each CDR3 protein once. This table holds 400,000 to 550,000 distinct CDR3 sequences, roughly 25% found once. Sample: CD4+ T cells sorted from PBMCs, taken 5 days after vaccination. This TCR was recovered from a man aged 45 to 65 who received an inactivated influenza vaccine. This sequence joins TRBV5-5 and TRBJ2-3; 12 nucleotides agree with TRBD2. The chain's CDR3 is CASSIGLAGLTDTQYF. DNA for the CDR3: TGTGCCAGCAGCATCGGACTAGCGGGGCTCACAGATACGCAGTATTTT.